Listed here are 12 T cell receptor beta chains from one sample, sequenced in a study of CD8+ T cells in alopecia areata. The authors extracted RNA and reverse transcribed it into cDNA as the sequencing template. Sequencing used immunoSEQ multiplex PCR; TCRdb keeps in-frame clones, though not all of them. The sample carries roughly 120,000 clones, about 60% recorded once. The sequenced sample consisted of CD4+ T cells sorted from blood. The source of these receptors is a human donor in good health.

The chain combines TRBV9 with TRBJ2-6; possible D gene TRBD1, 5 bases. CDR1 is SGDLS, CDR2 YYNGEE, per germline. Trimming took 4 bases from V and 1 from J, leaving 9 bases between them. The CDR3 sequence is 15 residues long. In DNA, the CDR3 is TGTGCCAGCAGCATCCAGGGTTCTGGGGCCAACGTCCTGACTTTC. Amino acids: CASSIQGSGANVLTF.

The chain joins TRBV30 to TRBJ1-1, with D perhaps matching TRBD1 (6 bases). The V and J ends lost 1 base and 7 bases respectively, with 13 bases between them. Looked up from germline, CDR1 is GTSNPN and CDR2 is SVGIG (reference sequence). The CDR3 covers 13 residues. CDR3 sequence reads: CAWSGRGDNEAFF. The CDR3 coding sequence is TGTGCCTGGAGTGGCCGGGGGGACAATGAAGCTTTCTTT.

This clone turned up a few times. V usage is TRBV30 and J usage is TRBJ1-2, with TRBD1 identical over 9 bases. The V gene end was trimmed by 3 bases and the J gene end by 7 bases; junction bases not matched to a gene: 9. The germline CDR1 and CDR2 sequences are GTSNPN and SVGIG (reference sequence). The CDR3 contains 14 residues. CDR3 region: CAWRGTGLKSGYTF. As DNA, the CDR3 is TGTGCCTGGAGGGGGACAGGGCTTAAGAGTGGCTACACCTTC.

This clone was seen more than once but under ten times. The chain employs TRBV2 and TRBJ1-1; weak D call: TRBD1 (5 bases). Per the germline V gene, CDR1 is SNHLY and CDR2 is FYNNEI. The V end was cut by 1 base, the J end by 5 bases, with 14 bases between. This CDR3 is 15 amino acids long. The CDR3 sequence: CASSEGRGRETEAFF. The CDR3 bases are TGTGCCAGCAGTGAAGGGCGGGGCCGGGAAACTGAAGCTTTCTTT. The entire variable domain, with the rest obtained from reference TRBV2 and TRBJ1-1, is as follows: EPEVTQTPSHQVTQMGQEVILRCVPISNHLYFYWYRQILGQKVEFLVSFYNNEISEKSEIFDDQFSVERPDGSNFTLKIRSTKLEDSAMYFCASSEGRGRETEAFFGQGTRLTVV.

The chain recombines TRBV5-1 with TRBJ1-2, with D unresolved. Germline loops: CDR1 SGHRS, CDR2 YFSETQ. CDR3 length: 12 residues. V was clipped by 1 base and J by 6 bases, with 7 bases between them. DNA of the CDR3: TGCGCCAGCAGCTTGACCGCCGATGGCTACACCTTC. Amino acids: CASSLTADGYTF.

The gene calls are TRBV2 and TRBJ1-5, with 7 nucleotides matching TRBD1. Germline lookup yields CDR1 SNHLY and CDR2 FYNNEI. V shed 5 bases, J shed 2 bases, and the junction held 6 bases outside the gene matches. The CDR3 extends over 15 amino acids. The DNA for the CDR3 is TGTGCCAGCAGTTGGGACAGTCAGGGCAATCAGCCCCAGCATTTT. Amino acids: CASSWDSQGNQPQHF. The full variable domain, completed using reference TRBV2 and TRBJ1-5, is EPEVTQTPSHQVTQMGQEVILRCVPISNHLYFYWYRQILGQKVEFLVSFYNNEISEKSEIFDDQFSVERPDGSNFTLKIRSTKLEDSAMYFCASSWDSQGNQPQHFGDGTRLSIL.

This chain connects TRBV29-1 to TRBJ2-1; D not certain. CDR3 length equals 11 residues. Trimming took 2 bases from V and 4 from J, leaving 3 bases between them. Per the germline V gene, CDR1 is SQVTM and CDR2 is ANQGSEA. CDR3 nucleotides: TGCAGCGTTGAATATTACAATGAGCAGTTCTTC. Translation gives CSVEYYNEQFF.

The chain has TRBV5-1 and TRBJ2-2; D is possibly TRBD1 (6 bases). V lost 4 bases and J 0 bases, leaving 13 bases between the germline ends. The CDR3 has 16 amino acids. Germline CDR1 is SGHRS and CDR2 is YFSETQ. Here the CDR3 reads CASSLTTGTNTGELFF. The CDR3, as DNA: TGCGCCAGCAGCCTGACGACAGGAACGAACACCGGGGAGCTGTTTTTT.

The J gene is TRBJ1-2, the V gene TRBV29-1, with 7 bases lining up with TRBD1. CDR1 is SQVTM and CDR2 is ANQGSEA in the germline V gene. The V segment lost 7 bases and the J segment 6 bases; nucleotides outside the gene matches: 11. The CDR3 loop spans 13 amino acids. The CDR3 reads CSALQGTKNGYTF. The CDR3 DNA sequence: TGCAGCGCATTACAGGGGACCAAGAATGGCTACACCTTC.

This rearrangement joins TRBV21-1 to TRBJ2-7. TRBV21-1 is reported as a pseudogene. The CDR3 is 13 amino acids. CDR3 sequence (DNA): TGTGCCAGCACTCGGGACCGTCGCTACGAGCAGTACTTC. Protein product: CASTRDRRYEQYF.

This clone has a handful of counts. J is TRBJ2-7 and V is TRBV11-2; 13 bases are shared with TRBD2. Germline V gene lookup returns CDR1 SGHAT and CDR2 FQNNGV. There are 16 residues in the CDR3. V was pared by 6 bases and J by 3 bases, with 8 bases of the junction left unmatched. The CDR3 loop reads CASSPTSGGVGYEQYF. CDR3 in DNA: TGTGCCAGCAGTCCAACTAGCGGGGGGGTCGGCTACGAGCAGTACTTC.

This clone was picked up a small number of times. The chain carries TRBV7-2 and TRBJ1-5; D is ambiguous. Germline V gene sequence: CDR1 SGHTA, CDR2 FQGNSA. V gave up 5 bases and J gave up 3 bases, with 11 bases separating them. The CDR3 has 14 residues. CDR3 loop: CASSPRALNQPQHF. The CDR3 DNA follows: TGTGCCAGCAGCCCCCGGGCCCTCAATCAGCCCCAGCATTTT.